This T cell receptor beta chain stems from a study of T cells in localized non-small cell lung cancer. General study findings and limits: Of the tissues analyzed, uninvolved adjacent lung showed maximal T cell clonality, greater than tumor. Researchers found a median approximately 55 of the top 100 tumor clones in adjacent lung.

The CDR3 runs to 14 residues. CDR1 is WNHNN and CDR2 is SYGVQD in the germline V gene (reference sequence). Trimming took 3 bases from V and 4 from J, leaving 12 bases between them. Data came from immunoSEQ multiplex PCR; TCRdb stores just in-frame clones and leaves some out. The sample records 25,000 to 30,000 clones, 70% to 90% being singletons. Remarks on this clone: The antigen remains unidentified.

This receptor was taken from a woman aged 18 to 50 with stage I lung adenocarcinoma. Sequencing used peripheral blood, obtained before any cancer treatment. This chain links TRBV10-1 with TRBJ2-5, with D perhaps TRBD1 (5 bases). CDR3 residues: CASSESFQGETQYF. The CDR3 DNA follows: TGCGCCAGCAGTGAAAGTTTTCAGGGAGAGACCCAGTACTTC.